Listed below are T cell receptor beta chains from one sample, sequenced in a study of T-cell memory formation after mild COVID-19. TCRdb redid the calling of the 5' RACE reads with MiXCR, one entry per CDR3 protein. The profile shows about 470,000 distinct CDR3 sequences, roughly 20% of them singletons. Sequenced input: PBMCs or a T cell subset sorted from them (not recorded which). These receptor sequences come from an adult woman who had mild COVID-19 (a few samples of this study predate the infection). Cell type and time point are not known. Each CDR3 is given with its conserved first and last residue. Fields, in order: V gene, J gene, D gene, clone size, CDR3 DNA, CDR3 protein. D genes are given only for firm matches. Only some rows state a clone size, as once, few, many or a class for expanded clones.

V: TRBV29-1; J: TRBJ2-1; D: TRBD2; size: few; DNA: TGCAGCGTTGAAGAGTTCGCGGGAGAGGTCCGGGGGTCCTACAATGAGCAGTTCTTC; CDR3: CSVEEFAGEVRGSYNEQFF
V: TRBV12-3/TRBV12-4; J: TRBJ1-2; D: -; size: few; DNA: TGTGCCAGCAGCCGAACAGGGTCCGCCTATGGCTACACCTTC; CDR3: CASSRTGSAYGYTF
V: TRBV6-5; J: TRBJ1-4; D: -; size: few; DNA: TGTGCCAGCAGGGGGGACATAACTGACGAAAAACTGTTTTTT; CDR3: CASRGDITDEKLFF
V: TRBV12-3/TRBV12-4; J: TRBJ1-5; D: TRBD1; size: -; DNA: TGTGCCAGCAGCCGGGACAGGGGGCTACACCAGCCCCAGCATTTT; CDR3: CASSRDRGLHQPQHF
V: TRBV9; J: TRBJ2-1; D: -; size: -; DNA: TGTGCCACGTCTCGGGACTTCCACAATGAGCAGTTCTTC; CDR3: CATSRDFHNEQFF
V: TRBV27; J: TRBJ2-3; D: TRBD1; size: few; DNA: TGTGCCAGCGCCAGACAGGGGGCGCGTCGAGATACGCAGTATTTT; CDR3: CASARQGARRDTQYF
V: TRBV6-6; J: TRBJ1-1; D: -; size: -; DNA: TGTGCCAGCAGTTCAGCCCTAGCTGAAGCTTTCTTT; CDR3: CASSSALAEAFF
V: TRBV27; J: TRBJ2-5; D: -; size: few; DNA: TGTGCCAGCAGTTTAGGTCTGGGGTGGATTGAGACCCAGTACTTC; CDR3: CASSLGLGWIETQYF
V: TRBV11-2; J: TRBJ2-3; D: -; size: -; DNA: TGTGCCAGCAGCACCAGACTAGGGCCGATCACAGATACGCAGTATTTT; CDR3: CASSTRLGPITDTQYF
V: TRBV27; J: TRBJ2-2; D: TRBD2; size: few; DNA: TGTGCCAGCAGTTTGAGGGGCATCCCCCTAGCGGGGCACACCGGGGAGCTGTTTTTT; CDR3: CASSLRGIPLAGHTGELFF
V: TRBV15; J: TRBJ1-1; D: -; size: few; DNA: TGTGCCACCAGCAGAGTGTCGGGTCGTGAAGCTTTCTTT; CDR3: CATSRVSGREAFF
V: TRBV12-3/TRBV12-4; J: TRBJ1-2; D: -; size: -; DNA: TGTGCCAGCAGTTTGCTCCTATTGGGCTACACCTTC; CDR3: CASSLLLLGYTF
V: TRBV9; J: TRBJ2-2; D: -; size: few; DNA: TGTGCCAGCAGCCAGGGGTTGGCCGGGGAGCTGTTTTTT; CDR3: CASSQGLAGELFF
V: TRBV27; J: TRBJ1-1; D: -; size: medium-sized; DNA: TGTGCCAGCAGTCTCATCATGGGGGGTGGGACTGAAGCTTTCTTT; CDR3: CASSLIMGGGTEAFF
V: TRBV25-1; J: TRBJ2-7; D: -; size: -; DNA: TGTGCCAGCGGGAGTCACGAGCAGTACTTC; CDR3: CASGSHEQYF
V: TRBV27; J: TRBJ2-1; D: TRBD1; size: -; DNA: TGTGCCAGCATTCCGACAGGGGGGAGCTCCTACAATGAGCAGTTCTTC; CDR3: CASIPTGGSSYNEQFF
V: TRBV12-3/TRBV12-4; J: TRBJ2-7; D: -; size: -; DNA: TGTGCCAGCAGTCCCGACGGTATTGGGGGCTACGAGCAGTACTTC; CDR3: CASSPDGIGGYEQYF
V: TRBV3-1; J: TRBJ1-2; D: -; size: once; DNA: TGTGCCAGCAGCCAAGTTATGGACAGATCCTATGGCTACACCTTC; CDR3: CASSQVMDRSYGYTF
V: TRBV11-2; J: TRBJ2-3; D: -; size: many; DNA: TGTGCCAGCAGCTCGATACGCACAGATACGCAGTATTTT; CDR3: CASSSIRTDTQYF
V: TRBV19; J: TRBJ1-1; D: -; size: -; DNA: TGTGCCAGTAGTATTGACCACTTCTCGACTGAAGCTTTCTTT; CDR3: CASSIDHFSTEAFF
V: TRBV7-3; J: TRBJ2-7; D: TRBD1; size: few; DNA: TGTGCCAGCAGCCCGGACAGGGCGAACGAGCAGTACTTC; CDR3: CASSPDRANEQYF
V: TRBV6-5; J: TRBJ1-1; D: -; size: few; DNA: TGTGCCAGCAGTTACAAAGGCACTGAAGCTTTCTTT; CDR3: CASSYKGTEAFF